These 15 T cell receptor beta chains were all obtained from the same sample, sequenced in a study of T-cell reconstitution after alpha-beta-depleted transplantation in children. During its preparation, the TCRbeta library received unique molecular identifiers. A single record per CDR3 protein comes from TCRdb applying MiXCR to the PCR reads. In the table there are some 550,000 distinct CDR3 sequences, 20% to 25% of which are singletons. This sample comprised PBMCs, mostly from graft donor cells, obtained 360 days after TCRalphabeta/CD19-depleted stem cell transplant. The receptors come from a boy under two years old who had a stem cell transplant for acute myeloid leukemia, so the T cells may come from the graft donor.

There are a few counts of this clonotype. The V call is TRBV5-1, the J call TRBJ2-7, with D perhaps TRBD1 (5 bases). The CDR3 runs to 13 residues. V was shortened by 4 bases and J by 2 bases, with 10 bases between the two germline ends. In germline, CDR1 is SGHRS, CDR2 YFSETQ. The CDR3 region is CASSEGVTYEQYF. The CDR3 region has the DNA TGCGCCAGCAGCGAAGGGGTGACCTACGAGCAGTACTTC.

This clonotype occurred once. A much larger clonotype is one base distant, so this may be a read error. The CDR3 region is CSARTGTGSSTEAFF. Here the CDR3 DNA reads TGCAGTGCTAGAACCGGGACAGGGTCTTCCACTGAAGCTTTCTTT. The chain combines TRBV20-1 with TRBJ1-1; TRBD1 matches at 9 bases. J was trimmed by 4 bases and V by 2 bases; bases with no gene match: 8. This CDR3 contains 15 residues. Germline V CDR1 and CDR2: DFQATT, SNEGSKA (reference sequence).

The chain uses TRBV5-1 and TRBJ2-5; 9 bases agree with TRBD2. The CDR3 is 15 residues long. Germline trimming cut 4 bases from V and 1 base from J; bases unmatched to any gene: 5. Germline V CDR1 and CDR2: SGHRS, YFSETQ. CDR3 amino acids: CASSPIAGVQETQYF. CDR3 bases: TGCGCCAGCAGCCCCATAGCGGGGGTCCAAGAGACCCAGTACTTC.

This rearrangement joins TRBV4-2 to TRBJ2-3, with 13 bases matching TRBD2. Germline V gene sequence: CDR1 LGHNA, CDR2 YNFKEQ. J was trimmed by 6 bases and V by 0 bases; bases with no gene match: 15. This CDR3 is 20 amino acids long. CDR3 DNA sequence: TGTGCCAGCAGCCAAGACTTCGGACTAGCGGGGGTCCTCAGGGAGGATACGCAGTATTTT. It specifies CASSQDFGLAGVLREDTQYF.

This clonotype was seen once. V is TRBV19 and J is TRBJ2-3; D may be TRBD1 (6 bases). Per germline, CDR1 LNHDA and CDR2 SQIVND (reference sequence). Trimming removed 4 bases at V and 0 bases at J, with 8 bases between. The CDR3 is 14 residues long. CDR3 amino acids: CASSNGQSTDTQYF. The CDR3 nucleotides are TGTGCCAGTAGTAACGGACAGAGCACAGATACGCAGTATTTT.

This clonotype was detected ten times or more. This chain uses TRBV11-2 with TRBJ2-5; TRBD1 matches 10 bases. Germline CDR1 reads SGHAT; CDR2 reads FQNNGV. V gave up 4 bases and J gave up 4 bases; unmatched junction bases: 6. This CDR3 has 15 residues. In nucleotides, the CDR3 is TGTGCCAGCAGCTACCCGACAGGGGGCGCAGAGACCCAGTACTTC. Translation gives CASSYPTGGAETQYF.

This rearrangement joins TRBV29-1 to TRBJ2-1; 7 bases are shared with TRBD2. CDR1 SQVTM and CDR2 ANQGSEA come from the germline V gene. The CDR3 length is 14 residues. The junction had 11 bases not matched to a gene; V was cut back by 6 bases and J by 6 bases. Here the CDR3 DNA reads TGCAGCGTCGCGACGGGGGGTGTGGGCAATGAGCAGTTCTTC. This encodes CSVATGGVGNEQFF.

This chain connects TRBV5-1 to TRBJ2-5; D not resolved. V lost 5 bases and J lost 3, with 17 bases in between. The CDR3 spans 15 residues. Germline V gene data show CDR1 as SGHRS and CDR2 as YFSETQ. The CDR3 DNA reads TGCGCCAGCAGTATATCTTCGGGTACGGAAGAGACCCAGTACTTC. It codes for CASSISSGTEETQYF.

J is TRBJ2-3 and V is TRBV6-5, with TRBD1 as a possible D gene (5 bases). The germline CDR1 and CDR2 sequences are MNHEY and SVGAGI. CDR3 length: 16 residues. Deletions cut 2 bases from V and 1 base from J, with 13 bases between. The CDR3, as DNA: TGTGCCAGCAGTTACGCCGGACAATGGGGCACAGATACGCAGTATTTT. As protein: CASSYAGQWGTDTQYF.

This clonotype showed up just a few times. The chain employs TRBV20-1 and TRBJ2-3; weak D call: TRBD2 (5 bases). Trimming pared 1 base from V and 2 bases from J, leaving 19 bases between. The CDR3 sequence is 17 residues long. Germline V gives CDR1 DFQATT, CDR2 SNEGSKA (reference sequence). This CDR3 reads CSARVSRASRITDTQYF. In DNA, the CDR3 is TGCAGTGCTAGAGTGTCACGGGCTAGCAGAATCACAGATACGCAGTATTTT.

This clonotype showed up just a few times. The J gene is TRBJ2-7, the V gene TRBV2; D may match TRBD1 or TRBD2 (6 bases each). Germline-derived CDR1 and CDR2 are SNHLY and FYNNEI. The germline V and J ends were trimmed by 7 bases and 5 bases, with 24 bases remaining between them. CDR3 length: 16 residues. The CDR3 sequence is CASTEWGAGTYDEQYF. The CDR3 DNA reads as TGTGCCAGCACCGAATGGGGGGCAGGGACTTACGACGAGCAGTACTTC.

In its sample, this clonotype was seen once. The chain carries TRBV13 and TRBJ1-2; D unclear. V lost 5 bases, J lost 4 bases, and 14 bases lay in between. This CDR3 has 14 amino acids. The V gene's germline CDR1 is PRHDT and CDR2 FYEKMQ (reference sequence). CDR3 sequence: CASSPPESAYGYTF. CDR3 in DNA: TGTGCCAGCAGCCCCCCAGAGTCTGCCTATGGCTACACCTTC. The full variable domain, with the rest looked up from reference TRBV13 and TRBJ1-2, is AAGVIQSPRHLIKEKRETATLKCYPIPRHDTVYWYQQGPGQDPQFLISFYEKMQSDKGSIPDRFSAQQFSDYHSELNMSSLELGDSALYFCASSPPESAYGYTFGSGTRLTVV.

This chain connects TRBV6-5 to TRBJ2-5; D unresolved. The germline CDR1 and CDR2 sequences are MNHEY and SVGAGI. This CDR3 has 11 residues. Trimming stripped 7 bases from V and 5 bases from J, with 8 bases between. The CDR3 here is CASTQWETQYF. The CDR3 DNA reads TGTGCCAGCACCCAATGGGAGACCCAGTACTTC.

In regard to this clonotype: A junction end diverges from the germline sequence, so it may reflect a read error. The CDR3 DNA is TGTGCCAGCAGAGCGGGGCTGTCCACAGATACCCAGTATTTT. It encodes CASRAGLSTDTQYF. The chain links TRBV14 to TRBJ2-3, with TRBD2 matching over 7 bases. CDR1 and CDR2 from the germline V gene are SGHDN and FVKESK. The length of the CDR3 is 14 residues. The full variable domain, rest sourced from reference TRBV14 and TRBJ2-3, is EAGVTQFPSHSVIEKGQTVTLRCDPISGHDNLYWYRRVMGKEIKFLLHFVKESKQDESGMPNNRFLAERTGGTYSTLKVQPAELEDSGVYFCASRAGLSTDTQYFGPGTRLTVL.

The gene calls are TRBV9 and TRBJ2-3, with 7 bases lining up with TRBD2. Germline lookup yields CDR1 SGDLS and CDR2 YYNGEE. The CDR3 loop spans 14 amino acids. Losses at the gene ends were 0 bases for V and 4 bases for J; bases not matched to a gene: 2. In DNA form, the CDR3 reads TGTGCCAGCAGCGTAGATGCGGGGGCAGATACGCAGTATTTT. Protein sequence: CASSVDAGADTQYF.